The clone carrying this T cell receptor beta chain was counted between two and nine times. Trimming cost V 5 bases and J 1 base, with 25 bases left between them. The CDR3 extends over 19 amino acids. Per the germline V gene, CDR1 is MNHEY and CDR2 is SVGEGT. This entry belongs to a study of low-dose radiotherapy and immunotherapy resistance in tumors. cDNA synthesis used a TRAV/TRBV-specific primer set for both chains. Using a constant-region primer together with a V-primer adapter, TCRs were subjected to roughly 20 PCR cycles of amplification. TCRdb redid the calling of the reads with MiXCR, one entry per CDR3 protein. Of some 39,000 distinct CDR3 sequences in the sample, roughly 31% are singletons; the top ten hold approximately 3.7%. Time point given: before trial treatment.

The clonotype was recovered from a male donor with gallbladder cancer. Material: PBMCs, obtained before treatment. The rearrangement uses TRBV6-2 or TRBV6-3 and TRBJ2-3; possibly TRBD1 or TRBD2 for D (5 bases each). The chain's CDR3 is CASSAHDGAWEKRTDTQYF. The CDR3 DNA sequence: TGTGCCAGCAGTGCCCACGATGGGGCCTGGGAGAAACGCACAGATACGCAGTATTTT.